This T cell receptor beta chain derives from a study of T cell responses to AZD1222 COVID-19 vaccine. General observations from the study: Baseline seropositivity characterized only six AZD1222 recipients. It should be noted that donors were predominantly white British and more often female, and clonal diversity was possibly underestimated.

Germline-derived CDR1 and CDR2 are MDHEN and SYDVKM. V was cut by 5 bases and J by 9 bases, with 10 bases left in between. The CDR3 spans 11 residues. Clones were sequenced by immunoSEQ multiplex PCR, and TCRdb holds only the in-frame ones, with some missing. The table shows 53,000 or so clones, with around 83% occurring only once. With respect to this clone: What it recognizes is unknown.

The sequencing here drew on peripheral blood, taken on day 0 of MenACWY control vaccination. The TCR originated in an adult in good health. V is TRBV28 and J is TRBJ1-1; no clear D gene. CDR3 DNA sequence: TGTGCCAGCAGTGCAAGGGAAAAAGCTTTCTTT. Translated, it gives CASSAREKAFF.